This paragraph reports one T cell receptor beta chain. As processed by the authors: Reference gene primer amplification gave estimated nucleated cell counts. Using immunoSEQ multiplex PCR, the repertoire was profiled, and TCRdb retains in-frame clones only, with some absent. V, J and clone size reflect that table, while D and trimming were determined from the DNA. Of 200,000 to 250,000 clones listed, approximately 78% were seen once; the top ten hold about 12%. This sample was taken from a study of blood T cell repertoires in COVID-19. Study as a whole: Whether acute or convalescent, the COVID-19 samples came from the United States, Italy and Spain. PBMCs, B-cell-depleted T cells, or T cells provided the cDNA or gDNA that made up the material.

The CDR3 spans 15 residues. The germline V gene has CDR1 MNHEY and CDR2 SVGEGT. V lost 5 bases and J 6 bases, leaving 17 bases between the germline ends. The sample was peripheral blood. The receptor was isolated from a middle-aged woman with acute or convalescent COVID-19. V and J are TRBV6-2 or TRBV6-3 and TRBJ1-5; weak D call: TRBD1 (5 bases). Here the CDR3 DNA reads TGTGCCAGCAGTCTCGCTGTCGGGGGAGGTCAGCCCCAGCATTTT. Translation gives CASSLAVGGGQPQHF.